This TCR beta chain was identified in a study of T cell responses to AZD1222 COVID-19 vaccine. The V gene lost 0 bases and the J gene lost 3 bases, with 21 bases spanning the gap. The CDR3 loop spans 18 amino acids. Per the germline V gene, CDR1 is SGHNT and CDR2 is YYREEE (reference sequence). As regards this clone: What it binds is unknown.

Sequenced by immunoSEQ multiplex PCR; TCRdb stores in-frame clones only, minus some. The sample lists 150,000 to 200,000 clones, around 92% occurring once. General study results and limits: Two doses of AZD1222 preceded a rise in Spike-specific TCR breadth and depth. White British donors predominated, females outnumbered males, and clonal diversity was possibly underestimated. After the peak T cell response, and only then, were repertoires sampled. Regions 160-218 and 743-854 dominated among vaccine-associated CD4 TCRs spanning spike.

The sequence was obtained from an adult in good health. Sequencing used peripheral blood, obtained on day 0 of AZD1222 vaccination. The rearrangement uses TRBV5-4 and TRBJ1-2; D is perhaps TRBD1 (6 bases). The CDR3 DNA sequence: TGTGCCAGCAGCTTGGTCTCAGTTTTTGGGGGCGCGTACTATGGCTACACCTTC. This codes for CASSLVSVFGGAYYGYTF.